The clone carrying this TCR beta chain was counted only a few times. What it binds is not known. Uncontrolled infection, other autoimmune disease, pregnancy and lactation each barred patients from inclusion. The source material, RNA transcripts, was used to amplify TCR beta CDR3 regions. The TCR CDR3 first-round RT-PCR relied on the HTBI primer set. MiXCR, run by TCRdb on the multiplex PCR reads, gives a single entry per CDR3 protein. Here the sample spans 500,000 to 600,000 distinct CDR3 sequences, around 15% being singletons. The sample is drawn from a study of T cells in Graves' hyperthyroidism and ophthalmopathy. The wider study: Peripheral blood was collected at initial diagnosis, before any treatment. Points from the study as a whole: Most clonotypes expanded in the thyroid (above 0.001) were also present in blood. Separating ophthalmopathy from stable hyperthyroidism was achieved by a 13 V-J model.

The CDR3 length is 18 residues. V lost 5 bases, J lost 2 bases, and 16 bases stayed unmatched. Germline V gene data show CDR1 as SEHNR and CDR2 as FQNEAQ (reference sequence). The chain is built from TRBV7-9 and TRBJ2-3; 7 nucleotides align to TRBD2. The sequence derives from a woman aged 18-29 years with Graves' hyperthyroidism. The specimen sequenced was blood. The CDR3: CASSHPEFSAGDTDTQYF. In DNA form, the CDR3 reads TGTGCCAGCAGCCACCCCGAGTTTAGTGCGGGAGACACAGATACGCAGTATTTT.